The 20 T cell receptor beta chains below come from one sample, sequenced in a study of T cell responses to AZD1222 COVID-19 vaccine. Sequenced by immunoSEQ multiplex PCR; TCRdb stores in-frame clones only, minus some. This table holds about 120,000 clones, roughly 84% found once. Sequences were derived from peripheral blood, sampled 28 days after the second AZD1222 dose. These receptors all stem from an adult who received the AZD1222 COVID-19 vaccine.

The genes are TRBV30 and TRBJ1-4; no firm D call. Germline V lookup: CDR1 GTSNPN, CDR2 SVGIG (reference sequence). V lost 3 bases and J 8 bases, leaving 13 bases between the germline ends. The CDR3 totals 13 residues. The CDR3 here is CAWRGDLKEKLFF. The CDR3 DNA is TGTGCCTGGAGGGGAGACCTAAAGGAAAAACTGTTTTTT.

The chain is built from TRBV9 and TRBJ1-2, with D possibly TRBD1 on 5 matching bases. The V gene lost 4 bases and the J gene lost 1 base, with 14 bases spanning the gap. The length of the CDR3 is 15 residues. CDR1 is SGDLS, CDR2 YYNGEE, per germline. The CDR3 loop is CASSLQDGGNYGYTF. CDR3 bases: TGTGCCAGCAGCCTACAGGACGGGGGTAACTATGGCTACACCTTC.

The rearrangement uses TRBV5-1 and TRBJ1-1; TRBD1 aligns across 7 bases. CDR3 length equals 16 residues. The trim removed 3 bases at V and 3 bases at J, leaving 11 bases unmatched. Germline CDR1 is SGHRS and CDR2 is YFSETQ. In nucleotides, the CDR3 is TGCGCCAGCAGCTCCGGCAGGGGGTTATACGACACTGAAGCTTTCTTT. Amino acids: CASSSGRGLYDTEAFF.

This clone was observed a few times. The chain joins TRBV19 to TRBJ2-7; 9 bases are a match to TRBD1. Germline CDR1 reads LNHDA; CDR2 reads SQIVND (reference sequence). The V gene end was trimmed by 6 bases and the J gene end by 0 bases; junction bases not matched to a gene: 3. The CDR3 runs 14 residues. As DNA, the CDR3 is TGTGCCAGTAGCATGGGACAGGGCTCCTACGAGCAGTACTTC. Protein: CASSMGQGSYEQYF.

V usage is TRBV5-1 and J usage is TRBJ1-2, with 8 bases fitting TRBD1. CDR1 is SGHRS, CDR2 YFSETQ, per germline. V was clipped by 2 bases and J by 8 bases; unmatched bases: 14. The CDR3 consists of 16 residues. The CDR3: CASSFGEPQGVQGYTF. The CDR3 nucleotides are TGCGCCAGCAGCTTTGGGGAACCACAGGGGGTTCAGGGCTACACCTTC.

The V gene is TRBV7-3, the J gene TRBJ2-2; D might be TRBD1 (6 bases). The V gene lost 2 bases and the J gene lost 1 base, with 11 bases spanning the gap. The CDR3 covers 16 residues. Germline lookup yields CDR1 SGHTA and CDR2 FQGTGA. CDR3 residues: CASSLSGQQNTGELFF. The CDR3, as DNA: TGTGCCAGCAGCTTATCTGGACAGCAGAACACCGGGGAGCTGTTTTTT.

The CDR3 coding sequence is TGTGCCAGCAGTTACGGCAGATTAAGATACTACACCTTC. It specifies CASSYGRLRYYTF. This chain connects TRBV6-5 to TRBJ1-2; no definite D call. V gave up 2 bases and J gave up 10 bases, with 14 bases separating them. Germline CDR1 and CDR2: MNHEY and SVGAGI. CDR3 length: 13 amino acids.

The chain joins TRBV27 to TRBJ2-1, with a weak D call TRBD1 (6 bases). This CDR3 contains 13 residues. V lost 5 bases to trimming and J lost 2 bases, with 7 bases between them. CDR1 is MNHEY, CDR2 SMNVEV, per germline (reference sequence). The CDR3 protein is CASSGGPYNEQFF. The CDR3 bases are TGTGCCAGCAGTGGGGGCCCCTACAATGAGCAGTTCTTC.

The CDR3 reads CASSRARHSPLHF. The DNA of the CDR3 is TGTGCCAGCAGTCGGGCCCGCCATTCACCCCTCCACTTT. The chain uses TRBV12-3 or TRBV12-4 and TRBJ1-6, with unresolved D. This CDR3 contains 13 residues. V was cut by 5 bases and J by 8 bases, with 10 bases left in between.

This sequence joins TRBV7-9 and TRBJ2-7, with TRBD1 matching 7 bases. The trim removed 4 bases at V and 3 bases at J, leaving 3 bases unmatched. Germline V CDR1 and CDR2: SEHNR, FQNEAQ (reference sequence). The CDR3 spans 13 residues. The CDR3 reads CASSSGQYYEQYF. CDR3 coding DNA: TGTGCCAGCAGCTCGGGACAGTACTACGAGCAGTACTTC.

The table lists this clone with a count of one. The rearrangement links TRBV11-2 to TRBJ2-1; 11 bases agree with TRBD2. The CDR3 is 17 amino acids. V lost 1 base to trimming and J lost 9 bases; unmatched junction nucleotides: 11. Germline V gene sequence: CDR1 SGHAT, CDR2 FQNNGV. The CDR3, as DNA: TGTGCCAGCAGCTTAGGACCCCTAGCGGGAGGCCAGGGTGAGCAGTTCTTC. It encodes CASSLGPLAGGQGEQFF.

This sequence joins TRBV30 and TRBJ1-5; D not certain. CDR3 length equals 13 residues. The V end was cut by 0 bases, the J end by 4 bases, with 7 bases between. Germline V gene lookup returns CDR1 GTSNPN and CDR2 SVGIG (reference sequence). As DNA, the CDR3 is TGTGCCTGGAGTGTAATGGAGAATCAGCCCCAGCATTTT. It translates to CAWSVMENQPQHF.

The chain combines TRBV2 with TRBJ1-1; 8 bases map to TRBD1. The junction had 6 bases not matched to a gene; V was cut back by 3 bases and J by 3 bases. This CDR3 is built from 15 residues. CDR1 and CDR2 from the germline V gene are SNHLY and FYNNEI. The CDR3 DNA follows: TGTGCCAGCAGTGATGGGGCAGGGGGCTACACTGAAGCTTTCTTT. Translation gives CASSDGAGGYTEAFF.

The chain recombines TRBV10-2 with TRBJ2-1; 8 nucleotides agree with TRBD2. Germline CDR1 reads WSHSY; CDR2 reads SAAADI. There are 15 residues in the CDR3. After removal of 7 bases from V and 0 bases from J, the junction contained 5 bases not matched to a gene. CDR3 in amino acids: CASTPSGSSYNEQFF. DNA of the CDR3: TGCGCCAGCACACCGAGCGGGAGCTCCTACAATGAGCAGTTCTTC.

The rearrangement joins TRBV9 to TRBJ2-7, with TRBD1 matching 7 bases. The CDR3 length is 13 residues. V lost 5 bases to trimming and J lost 2 bases; unmatched junction nucleotides: 4. In germline, CDR1 is SGDLS, CDR2 YYNGEE. The CDR3 is CASSLTGTYEQYF. For the CDR3, the DNA is TGTGCCAGCAGTTTGACAGGGACCTACGAGCAGTACTTC. Filled out from reference TRBV9 and TRBJ2-7, the complete variable domain reads DSGVTQTPKHLITATGQRVTLRCSPRSGDLSVYWYQQSLDQGLQFLIQYYNGEERAKGNILERFSAQQFPDLHSELNLSSLELGDSALYFCASSLTGTYEQYFGPGTRLTVT.

The chain combines TRBV7-2 with TRBJ2-7; TRBD1 might be the D (6 bases). Looked up from germline, CDR1 is SGHTA and CDR2 is FQGNSA. This CDR3 is built from 15 residues. Trimming left V 5 bases short and J 7 bases short, with 21 bases between. The CDR3 bases are TGTGCCAGCAGCCCAAGTACAGGGCTCCCGGGGGAGCAGTACTTC. It yields the protein CASSPSTGLPGEQYF.

Only a few counts were recorded for this clone. The rearrangement uses TRBV28 and TRBJ1-6, with 8 bases aligning to TRBD1. This CDR3 comprises 16 residues. Germline V lookup: CDR1 MDHEN, CDR2 SYDVKM. The ends lost 4 bases at V and 6 bases at J; junction bases unmatched: 8. The CDR3 loop is CASSSPQGAFNSPLHF. The CDR3 nucleotides read TGTGCCAGCAGTTCCCCTCAGGGGGCATTTAATTCACCCCTCCACTTT.

The gene calls are TRBV7-3 and TRBJ1-4, with D tentatively TRBD1 (6 bases). CDR3 length equals 16 residues. The V gene lost 2 bases and the J gene lost 8 bases, with 18 bases spanning the gap. Germline assignment: CDR1 SGHTA and CDR2 FQGTGA. CDR3 DNA sequence: TGTGCCAGCAGCTTATACGGGAGGGGGATGGGGGAAAAACTGTTTTTT. Amino acids: CASSLYGRGMGEKLFF. Full variable domain (outside the CDR3, taken from reference TRBV7-3 and TRBJ1-4): GAGVSQTPSNKVTEKGKYVELRCDPISGHTALYWYRQSLGQGPEFLIYFQGTGAADDSGLPNDRFFAVRPEGSVSTLKIQRTERGDSAVYLCASSLYGRGMGEKLFFGSGTQLSVL.

This clone showed up just a few times. The chain employs TRBV19 and TRBJ1-6; D is ambiguous. Germline assignment: CDR1 LNHDA and CDR2 SQIVND (reference sequence). V lost 5 bases to trimming and J lost 10 bases, with 18 bases between them. This CDR3 spans 15 amino acids. Here the CDR3 reads CASSLGGRNPSPLHF. The DNA for the CDR3 is TGTGCCAGTAGTCTCGGAGGGAGAAATCCCTCACCCCTCCACTTT.

This rearrangement joins TRBV5-1 to TRBJ1-1; the match to TRBD1 covers 9 bases. Looked up from germline, CDR1 is SGHRS and CDR2 is YFSETQ. Germline trimming cut 2 bases from V and 2 bases from J; bases unmatched to any gene: 4. The CDR3 has 15 amino acids. The CDR3 sequence: CASSLGTGGNTEAFF. In DNA form, the CDR3 reads TGCGCCAGCAGCTTAGGAACAGGGGGCAACACTGAAGCTTTCTTT. Drawing the rest from reference TRBV5-1 and TRBJ1-1, the complete variable domain is KAGVTQTPRYLIKTRGQQVTLSCSPISGHRSVSWYQQTPGQGLQFLFEYFSETQRNKGNFPGRFSGRQFSNSRSEMNVSTLELGDSALYLCASSLGTGGNTEAFFGQGTRLTVV.